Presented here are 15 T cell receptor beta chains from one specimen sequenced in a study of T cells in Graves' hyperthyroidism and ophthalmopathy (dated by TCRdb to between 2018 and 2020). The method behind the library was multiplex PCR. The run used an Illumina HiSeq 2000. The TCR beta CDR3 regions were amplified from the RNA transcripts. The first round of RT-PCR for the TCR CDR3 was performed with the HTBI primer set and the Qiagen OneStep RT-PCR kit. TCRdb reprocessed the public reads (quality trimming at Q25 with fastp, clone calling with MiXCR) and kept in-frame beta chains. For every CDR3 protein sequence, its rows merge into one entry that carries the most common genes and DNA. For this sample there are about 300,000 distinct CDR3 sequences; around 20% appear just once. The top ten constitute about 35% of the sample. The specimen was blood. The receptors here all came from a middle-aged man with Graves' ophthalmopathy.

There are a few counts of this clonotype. CDR3 sequence (DNA): TGTGCCAGCTTGTCAGGCTACGAGCAGTACTTC. This sequence encodes CASLSGYEQYF. The V and J genes are TRBV11-3 and TRBJ2-7; D call uncertain. V dropped 8 bases and J dropped 3 bases, with 8 bases sitting between them. CDR1 SGHNT and CDR2 YENEEA come from the germline V gene. The CDR3 loop spans 11 amino acids.

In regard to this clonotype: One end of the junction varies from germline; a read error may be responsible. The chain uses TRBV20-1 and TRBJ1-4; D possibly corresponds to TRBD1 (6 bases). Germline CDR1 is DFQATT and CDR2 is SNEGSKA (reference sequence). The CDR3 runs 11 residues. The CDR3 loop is CSVRGGEKLFF. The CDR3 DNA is TGCAGTGTTAGAGGGGGTGAAAAACTGTTTTTT.

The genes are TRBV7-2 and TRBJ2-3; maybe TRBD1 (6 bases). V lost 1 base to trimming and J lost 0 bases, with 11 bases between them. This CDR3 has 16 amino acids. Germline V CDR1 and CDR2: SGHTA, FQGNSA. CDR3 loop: CASSLVGQSSTDTQYF. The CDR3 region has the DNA TGTGCCAGCAGCTTAGTGGGACAATCTAGCACAGATACGCAGTATTTT.

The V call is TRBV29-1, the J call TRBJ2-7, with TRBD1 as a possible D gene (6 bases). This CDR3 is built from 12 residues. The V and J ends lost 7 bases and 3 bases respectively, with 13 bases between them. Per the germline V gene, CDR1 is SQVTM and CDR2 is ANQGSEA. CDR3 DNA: TGCAGCGCCCTCGGACAGCTCTACGAGCAGTACTTC. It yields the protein CSALGQLYEQYF.

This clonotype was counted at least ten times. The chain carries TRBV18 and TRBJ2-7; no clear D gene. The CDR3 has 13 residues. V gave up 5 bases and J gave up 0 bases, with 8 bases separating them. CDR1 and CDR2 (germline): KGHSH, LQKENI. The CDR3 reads CASSTLPSYEQYF. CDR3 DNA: TGTGCCAGCTCAACTTTACCCTCCTACGAGCAGTACTTC.

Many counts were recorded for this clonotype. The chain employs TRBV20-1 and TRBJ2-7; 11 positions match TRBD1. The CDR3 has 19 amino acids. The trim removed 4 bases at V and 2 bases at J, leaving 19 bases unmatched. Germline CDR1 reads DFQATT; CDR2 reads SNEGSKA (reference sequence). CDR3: CSAIKPGQGVKGSTYEQYF. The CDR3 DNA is TGCAGTGCTATCAAGCCGGGACAGGGGGTAAAAGGATCCACCTACGAGCAGTACTTC.

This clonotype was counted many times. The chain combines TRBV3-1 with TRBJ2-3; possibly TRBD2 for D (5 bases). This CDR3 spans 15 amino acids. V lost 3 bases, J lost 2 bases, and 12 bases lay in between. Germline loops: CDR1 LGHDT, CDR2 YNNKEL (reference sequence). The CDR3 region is CASSHLMRATDTQYF. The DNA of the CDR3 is TGTGCCAGCAGCCATTTGATGCGGGCCACAGATACGCAGTATTTT.

CDR3 loop: CASSLLGGRNYGYTF. CDR3 DNA sequence: TGTGCCAGCAGTTTATTGGGGGGACGGAACTATGGCTACACCTTC. This sequence joins TRBV27 and TRBJ1-2, with D possibly TRBD1 on 5 matching bases. The CDR3 spans 15 residues. V lost 1 base and J 2 bases, leaving 11 bases between the germline ends. Germline V gene lookup returns CDR1 MNHEY and CDR2 SMNVEV (reference sequence).

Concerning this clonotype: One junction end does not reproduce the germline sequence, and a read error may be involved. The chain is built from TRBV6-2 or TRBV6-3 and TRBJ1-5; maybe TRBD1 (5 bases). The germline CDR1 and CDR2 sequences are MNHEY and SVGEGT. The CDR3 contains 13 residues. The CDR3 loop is CAGSSGGNQPQHF. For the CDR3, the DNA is TGTGCCGGCAGCTCTGGGGGGAATCAGCCCCAGCATTTT.

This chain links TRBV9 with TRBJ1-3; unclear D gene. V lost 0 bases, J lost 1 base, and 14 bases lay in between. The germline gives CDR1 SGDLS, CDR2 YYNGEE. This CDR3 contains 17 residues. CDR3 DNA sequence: TGTGCCAGCAGCGTAGGACATCGGGGAAGATCTGGAAACACCATATATTTT. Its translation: CASSVGHRGRSGNTIYF. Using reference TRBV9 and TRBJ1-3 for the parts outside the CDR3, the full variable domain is DSGVTQTPKHLITATGQRVTLRCSPRSGDLSVYWYQQSLDQGLQFLIQYYNGEERAKGNILERFSAQQFPDLHSELNLSSLELGDSALYFCASSVGHRGRSGNTIYFGEGSWLTVV.

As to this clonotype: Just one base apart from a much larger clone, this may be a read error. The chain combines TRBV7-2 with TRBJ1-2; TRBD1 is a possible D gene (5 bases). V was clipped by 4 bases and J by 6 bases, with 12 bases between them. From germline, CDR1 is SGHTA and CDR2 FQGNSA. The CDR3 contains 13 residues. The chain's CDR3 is CASSYGTDHGYTF. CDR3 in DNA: TGTGCCAGCAGCTATGGGACGGACCATGGCTACACCTTC.

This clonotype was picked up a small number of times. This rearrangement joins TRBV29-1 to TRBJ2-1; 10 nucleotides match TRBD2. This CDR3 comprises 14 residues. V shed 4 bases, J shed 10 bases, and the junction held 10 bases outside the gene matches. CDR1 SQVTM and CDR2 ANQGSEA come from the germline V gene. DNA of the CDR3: TGCAGCGTTGGCACTAGCGGGAATTTGGGGGAGCAGTTCTTC. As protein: CSVGTSGNLGEQFF.

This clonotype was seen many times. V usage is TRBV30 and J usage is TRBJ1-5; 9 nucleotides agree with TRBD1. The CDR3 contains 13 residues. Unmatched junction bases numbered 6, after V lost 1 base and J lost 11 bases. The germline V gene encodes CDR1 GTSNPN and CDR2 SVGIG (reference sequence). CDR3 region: CAWSAGTGKAQHF. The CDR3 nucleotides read TGTGCCTGGAGTGCCGGGACAGGGAAGGCCCAGCATTTT.

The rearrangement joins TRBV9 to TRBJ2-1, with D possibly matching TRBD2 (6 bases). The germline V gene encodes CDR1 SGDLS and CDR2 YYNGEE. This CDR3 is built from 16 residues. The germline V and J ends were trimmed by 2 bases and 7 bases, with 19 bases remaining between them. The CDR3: CASSVQPRELPNEQFF. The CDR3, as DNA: TGTGCCAGCAGCGTGCAGCCGCGGGAACTGCCTAATGAGCAGTTCTTC.

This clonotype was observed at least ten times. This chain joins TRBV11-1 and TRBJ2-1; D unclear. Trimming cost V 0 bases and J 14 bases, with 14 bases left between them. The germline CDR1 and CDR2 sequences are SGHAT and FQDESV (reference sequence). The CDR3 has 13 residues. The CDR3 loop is CASSLAPPDQEFF. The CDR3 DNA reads TGTGCCAGCAGCTTAGCACCTCCGGACCAGGAGTTCTTC.